This T cell receptor beta chain was recorded in a study of identical twins. In this sample, this clonotype turned up many times. Antigen specificity is unknown. Study-level findings and limits: The abundant beta clonotypes from cord blood had fewer insertions, and memory repertoires had none of this.

The authors used template switching to add a universal primer site and gave cDNA unique molecular identifiers. TCRdb used MiXCR to reprocess the 5' RACE reads, holding one entry per CDR3 protein. The sample includes about 720,000 distinct CDR3 sequences, more than 6.5% seen only once; the top ten take 0.75% to 1%. The same specimen was also included in a second study, on yellow fever vaccine responses in identical twins.

Sequenced material: PBMCs. The receptor's source is a woman younger than 35 in good health.

This chain's CDR3 is CASRAGGDTQYF. In DNA form, the CDR3 reads TGCGCCAGCAGGGCCGGTGGAGATACGCAGTATTTT. This chain connects TRBV5-1 to TRBJ2-3; D is unclear. This CDR3 is built from 12 residues. Germline CDR1 and CDR2: SGHRS and YFSETQ. V was shortened by 5 bases and J by 5 bases, with 9 bases between the two germline ends.